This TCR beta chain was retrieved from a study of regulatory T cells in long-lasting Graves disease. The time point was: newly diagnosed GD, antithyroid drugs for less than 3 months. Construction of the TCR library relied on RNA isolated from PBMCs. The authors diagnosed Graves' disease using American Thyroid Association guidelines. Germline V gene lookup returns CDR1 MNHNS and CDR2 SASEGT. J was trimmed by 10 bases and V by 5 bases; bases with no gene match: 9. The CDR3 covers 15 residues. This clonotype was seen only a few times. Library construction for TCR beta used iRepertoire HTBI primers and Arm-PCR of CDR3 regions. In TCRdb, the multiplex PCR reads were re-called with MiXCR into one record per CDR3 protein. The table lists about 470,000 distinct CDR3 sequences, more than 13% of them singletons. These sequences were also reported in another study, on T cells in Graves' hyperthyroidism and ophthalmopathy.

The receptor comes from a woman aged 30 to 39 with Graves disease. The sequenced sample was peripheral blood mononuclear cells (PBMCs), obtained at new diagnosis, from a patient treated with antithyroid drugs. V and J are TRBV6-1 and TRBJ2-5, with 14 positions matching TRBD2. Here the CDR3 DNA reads TGTGCCAGCAGTCTCGGAGGACTAGCGGGAGGAGGCCAGTACTTC. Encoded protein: CASSLGGLAGGGQYF.